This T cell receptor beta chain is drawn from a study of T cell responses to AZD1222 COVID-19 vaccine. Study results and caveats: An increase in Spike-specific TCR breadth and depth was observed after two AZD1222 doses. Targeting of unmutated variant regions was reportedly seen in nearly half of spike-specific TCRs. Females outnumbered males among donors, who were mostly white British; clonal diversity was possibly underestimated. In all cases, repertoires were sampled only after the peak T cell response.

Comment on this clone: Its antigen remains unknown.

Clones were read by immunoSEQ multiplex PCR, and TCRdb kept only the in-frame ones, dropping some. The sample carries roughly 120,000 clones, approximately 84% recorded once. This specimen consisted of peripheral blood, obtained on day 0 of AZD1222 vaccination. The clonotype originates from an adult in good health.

CDR3: CASSPSKGNNQPQHF. DNA of the CDR3: TGTGCCAGCAGCCCATCGAAGGGGAACAATCAGCCCCAGCATTTT. The V gene is TRBV7-2, the J gene TRBJ1-5; weak D call: TRBD1 (5 bases). This CDR3 has 15 amino acids. CDR1 and CDR2 (germline): SGHTA, FQGNSA. V was shortened by 5 bases and J by 3 bases, with 14 bases between the two germline ends.